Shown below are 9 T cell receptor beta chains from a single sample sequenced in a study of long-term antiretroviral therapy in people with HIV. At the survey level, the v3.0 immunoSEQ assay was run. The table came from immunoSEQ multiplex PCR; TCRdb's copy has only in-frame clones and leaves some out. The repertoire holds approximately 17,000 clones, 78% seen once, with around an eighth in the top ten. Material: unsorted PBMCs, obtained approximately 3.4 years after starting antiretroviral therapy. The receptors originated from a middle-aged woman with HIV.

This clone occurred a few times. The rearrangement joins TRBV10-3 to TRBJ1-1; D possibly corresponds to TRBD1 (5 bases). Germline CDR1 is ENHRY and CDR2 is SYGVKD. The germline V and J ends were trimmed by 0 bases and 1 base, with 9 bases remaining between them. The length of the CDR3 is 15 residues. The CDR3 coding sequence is TGTGCCATCAGTGAGTCCGGGGGAACGAACACTGAAGCTTTCTTT. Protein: CAISESGGTNTEAFF.

The CDR3 region is CSVAGQLGTKNIQYF. The DNA for the CDR3 is TGCAGCGTGGCGGGACAGCTGGGGACCAAAAACATTCAGTACTTC. The chain combines TRBV29-1 with TRBJ2-4, with D perhaps TRBD1 (7 bases). Germline V gene data show CDR1 as SQVTM and CDR2 as ANQGSEA. V was clipped by 6 bases and J by 2 bases, with 17 bases between them. There are 15 residues in the CDR3.

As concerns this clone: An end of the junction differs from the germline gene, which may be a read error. The CDR3 loop is CASSPGGRGTEAFF. The CDR3 coding sequence is TGTGCTAGCAGCCCAGGGGGCAGGGGCACTGAAGCTTTCTTT. This chain joins TRBV7-7 and TRBJ1-1, with 8 nucleotides matching TRBD1. The CDR3 is 14 amino acids. Germline V gene data show CDR1 as SSHAT and CDR2 as FNYEAQ (reference sequence).

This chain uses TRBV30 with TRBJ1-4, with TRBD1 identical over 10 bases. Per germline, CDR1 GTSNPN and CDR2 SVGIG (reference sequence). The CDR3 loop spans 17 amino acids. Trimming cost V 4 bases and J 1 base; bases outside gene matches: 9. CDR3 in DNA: TGTGCCTGGACGGGGACAGGGGTCGATTTAACTAATGAAAAACTGTTTTTT. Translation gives CAWTGTGVDLTNEKLFF. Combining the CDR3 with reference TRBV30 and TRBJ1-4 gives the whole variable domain SQTIHQWPATLVQPVGSPLSLECTVEGTSNPNLYWYRQAAGRGLQLLFYSVGIGQISSEVPQNLSASRPQDRQFILSSKKLLLSDSGFYLCAWTGTGVDLTNEKLFFGSGTQLSVL.

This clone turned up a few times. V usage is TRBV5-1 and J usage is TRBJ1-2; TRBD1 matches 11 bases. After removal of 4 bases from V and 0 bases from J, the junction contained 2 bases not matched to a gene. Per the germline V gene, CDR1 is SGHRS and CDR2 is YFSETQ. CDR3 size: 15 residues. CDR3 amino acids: CASSQGQGANYGYTF. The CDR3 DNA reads TGCGCCAGCAGCCAGGGACAGGGGGCTAACTATGGCTACACCTTC. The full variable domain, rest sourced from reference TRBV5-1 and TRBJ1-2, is KAGVTQTPRYLIKTRGQQVTLSCSPISGHRSVSWYQQTPGQGLQFLFEYFSETQRNKGNFPGRFSGRQFSNSRSEMNVSTLELGDSALYLCASSQGQGANYGYTFGSGTRLTVV.

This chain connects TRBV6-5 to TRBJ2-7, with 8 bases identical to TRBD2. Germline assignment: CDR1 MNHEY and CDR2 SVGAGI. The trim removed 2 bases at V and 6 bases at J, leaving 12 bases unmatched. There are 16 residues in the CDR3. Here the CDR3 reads CASSYDPRGGPSEQYF. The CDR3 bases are TGTGCCAGCAGTTACGACCCTCGGGGGGGCCCGTCCGAGCAGTACTTC.

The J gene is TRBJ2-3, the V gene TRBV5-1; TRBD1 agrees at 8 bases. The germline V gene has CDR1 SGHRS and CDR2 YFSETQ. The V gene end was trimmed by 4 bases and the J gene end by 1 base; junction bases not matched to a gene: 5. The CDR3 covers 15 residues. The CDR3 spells CASSVGQGGTDTQYF. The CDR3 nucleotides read TGCGCCAGCAGCGTAGGACAGGGTGGCACAGATACGCAGTATTTT.

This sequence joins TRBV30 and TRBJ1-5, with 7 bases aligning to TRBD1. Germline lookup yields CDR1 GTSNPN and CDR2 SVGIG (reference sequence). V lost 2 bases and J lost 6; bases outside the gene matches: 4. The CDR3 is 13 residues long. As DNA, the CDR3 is TGTGCCTGGAGTTCAGGGGGTACTCAGCCCCAGCATTTT. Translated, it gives CAWSSGGTQPQHF.

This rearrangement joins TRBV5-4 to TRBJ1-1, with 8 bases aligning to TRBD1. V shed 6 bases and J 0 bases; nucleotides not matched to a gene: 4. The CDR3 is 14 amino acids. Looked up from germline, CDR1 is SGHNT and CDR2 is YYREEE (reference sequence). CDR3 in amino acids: CASNNRGMNTEAFF. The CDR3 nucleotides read TGTGCCAGCAATAACAGGGGGATGAACACTGAAGCTTTCTTT.